These T cell receptor beta chains were read from a single sample in a study of cytomegalovirus exposure and HLA in healthy donors. The assay was immunoSEQ multiplex PCR, and TCRdb's table has in-frame clones only and misses some. The sample holds 80,000 to 100,000 clones; about 90% are singletons and the top ten take 6.3%. The sequencing input was PBMCs. The source of these receptors is a man younger than 30 in good health and CMV-seropositive. Each CDR3 is given with its conserved first and last residue. D genes are given only for firm matches. Clone size is given for some rows only: seen once, a few or many times, or a class if the clone is expanded.

clone size	V gene	D gene	J gene	CDR3 DNA	CDR3 protein
.	TRBV5-3	.	TRBJ2-1	TGTGCCAGAAGCTTCCTGTACGCGTATAGCTCCTACAATGAGCAGTTCTTC	CARSFLYAYSSYNEQFF
.	TRBV6-1	.	TRBJ2-3	TGTGCCAGTACCAGGGTTAGAGATACGCAGTATTTT	CASTRVRDTQYF
.	TRBV7-6	.	TRBJ2-3	TGTGCCAGCAGCTTACCCTCCACAGATACGCAGTATTTT	CASSLPSTDTQYF
.	TRBV6-5	.	TRBJ2-2	TGTGCCAGCAACTCCGCCAGGGGCCTCACCGGGGAGCTGTTTTTT	CASNSARGLTGELFF
.	TRBV5-4	TRBD1	TRBJ1-2	TGTGCCAGCAGCCTAGGGACAGGGGGTGGCTACACCTTC	CASSLGTGGGYTF
.	TRBV14	TRBD1	TRBJ2-5	TGTGCCAGCAGCAAATACGGACAGGGGGCGTACGAAGAGACGGCCCAGTACTTC	CASSKYGQGAYEETAQYF
.	TRBV19	.	TRBJ2-7	TGTGCCAGTAGTGTCCACATGATTACCTACGAGCAGTACTTC	CASSVHMITYEQYF
.	TRBV6-6	TRBD1	TRBJ1-1	TGTGCCAGCAGCAGATTAAGCAGGGGGCAAACTGAAGCTTTCTTT	CASSRLSRGQTEAFF
.	TRBV18	TRBD2	TRBJ2-5	TGTGCCAGCTCTACTAGCGGGGGAAAAGAGACCCAGTACTTC	CASSTSGGKETQYF
.	TRBV27	TRBD1	TRBJ2-7	TGTGCCAGCAGTCCCCCGTCGGGACAGAGCACAACCTACGAGCAGTACTTC	CASSPPSGQSTTYEQYF
.	TRBV7-2	.	TRBJ1-2	TGTGCCAGCAGAACTTCTGTGACAGGACGATACTATGGCTACACCTTC	CASRTSVTGRYYGYTF
.	TRBV4-2	.	TRBJ2-3	TGTGCCAGCAGCCAAGAACTGACTCGCCCCGCAGATACGCAGTATTTT	CASSQELTRPADTQYF
.	TRBV4-3	.	TRBJ2-7	TGCGCCAGCAGCCAAGTTGTGACAAATTACGAGCAGTACTTC	CASSQVVTNYEQYF
.	TRBV7-3	TRBD2	TRBJ2-7	TGTGCCAGCAGCCCTAGCGGGAATTCCTACGAGCAGTACTTC	CASSPSGNSYEQYF
once	TRBV6-5	TRBD2	TRBJ2-1	TGTGCCAGCAGTCGGATGCGGGGGAGCAATGAGCAGTTCTTC	CASSRMRGSNEQFF
.	TRBV19	TRBD1	TRBJ2-1	TGTGCCAGTAGTGACAGGGCCCGGGAGCAGTTCTTC	CASSDRAREQFF
.	TRBV19	TRBD1	TRBJ2-7	TGTGCCAGTAGTAAACAGGGGGCGCTCTACGAGCAGTACTTC	CASSKQGALYEQYF
.	TRBV19	.	TRBJ2-5	TGTGCCAGTAGTATAATTGCAGGGCCCCAAGAGACCCAGTACTTC	CASSIIAGPQETQYF
.	TRBV13	.	TRBJ1-4	TGTGCCAGCAGCCTAGGAGAGGTACGAGAAAAACTGTTTTTT	CASSLGEVREKLFF
.	TRBV7-2	.	TRBJ2-7	TGTGCCAGCAGCTTAACTACAGGGAGCTCCTACGAGCAGTACTTC	CASSLTTGSSYEQYF
.	TRBV7-9	.	TRBJ1-1	TGTGCCAGCAATAGGTCGGGGATGAACACTGAAGCTTTCTTT	CASNRSGMNTEAFF
.	TRBV5-4	.	TRBJ2-5	TGTGCCAGCAGACAGGACCTCCAAGAGACCCAGTACTTC	CASRQDLQETQYF
.	TRBV6-5	TRBD1	TRBJ1-2	TGTGCCAGCAGTGGGGGGACAGGCCTTAACTATGGCTACACCTTC	CASSGGTGLNYGYTF
.	TRBV27	.	TRBJ2-1	TGTGCCAGCAATCAGGACAAGACCTACAATGAGCAGTTCTTC	CASNQDKTYNEQFF
.	TRBV18	.	TRBJ1-2	TGTGCCAGCTCACCACGGTCGTCAGACGGGGTCTATGGCTACACCTTC	CASSPRSSDGVYGYTF
.	TRBV7-8	TRBD2	TRBJ2-1	TGTGCCAGCAGTGGAGAGTTCTTGGCTAGCGGGGGGGCCGATGAGCAGTTCTTC	CASSGEFLASGGADEQFF
.	TRBV6-5	.	TRBJ1-1	TGTGCCAGCAGTTACGGGGCCATCGACAGTGAAGCTTTCTTT	CASSYGAIDSEAFF
.	TRBV29-1	.	TRBJ2-6	TGCAGCGTTGAAGATCCCCAGACTGGGGCCAACGTCCTGACTTTC	CSVEDPQTGANVLTF
.	TRBV5-1	.	TRBJ1-2	TGCGCCAGCAGCTTGGGGGCGATTACTAACTATGGCTACACCTTC	CASSLGAITNYGYTF
.	TRBV10-3	.	TRBJ2-7	TGTGCCAGCGGGCCTTGGGGCTCCTACGAGCAGTACTTC	CASGPWGSYEQYF
.	TRBV13	.	TRBJ2-1	TGTGCCAGCAGCCCCTCCGATCTAAATTACAATGAGCAGTTCTTC	CASSPSDLNYNEQFF
.	TRBV4-3	.	TRBJ1-4	TGCGCCAGCAGCCAAGAGCCGGGAAGGACTAATGAAAAACTGTTTTTT	CASSQEPGRTNEKLFF
.	TRBV6-5	TRBD2	TRBJ2-7	TGTGCCAGCAGACTAGCGGGAGTCGGCTACGAGCAGTACTTC	CASRLAGVGYEQYF
.	TRBV10-1	TRBD1	TRBJ2-5	TGCGCCAGCAGTGAAACCGACAGGGGAGGTGTCGAGACCCAGTACTTC	CASSETDRGGVETQYF
few	TRBV5-1	.	TRBJ2-3	TGCGCCAGCAGCTTGGAGGGGCCCCCGCAAGATACGCAGTATTTT	CASSLEGPPQDTQYF
.	TRBV27	.	TRBJ2-7	TGTGCCAGCAGTTTATCTAGCTACTCCTACGAGCAGTACTTC	CASSLSSYSYEQYF
.	TRBV5-1	.	TRBJ2-5	TGCGCCAGCAGCCTGGGGGCGGGGAAGGAGACCCAGTACTTC	CASSLGAGKETQYF
.	TRBV10-3	TRBD1	TRBJ1-2	TGTGCCATCAGTGACCCGGGACAGCCTAACTATGGCTACACCTTC	CAISDPGQPNYGYTF
.	TRBV5-1	.	TRBJ1-3	TGCGCCAGCAGCTTCGAGAGCTCTGGAAACACCATATATTTT	CASSFESSGNTIYF
.	TRBV7-3	TRBD2	TRBJ2-1	TGTGCCAGCAGCCCCCCCGGGACTAAAAGCTCCTACAATGAGCAGTTCTTC	CASSPPGTKSSYNEQFF
.	TRBV6-5	.	TRBJ1-1	TGTGCCAGCAGTTACTCGCCAGGGGCTAAGGACACTGAAGCTTTCTTT	CASSYSPGAKDTEAFF
.	TRBV7-3	TRBD2	TRBJ2-2	TGTGCCAGCAGCGCCAACCTAGCGGGGGTCACCGGGGAGCTGTTTTTT	CASSANLAGVTGELFF
.	TRBV5-1	TRBD2	TRBJ2-7	TGCGCCAGCAGCTTCGGTAGCGGGGGCGAGCAGTACTTC	CASSFGSGGEQYF
once	TRBV4-3	TRBD2	TRBJ2-2	TGCGCCAGCAGCCGCCAGAGGGAGGGTGCAGGTCCGGGGGGGGAGCTGTTTTTT	CASSRQREGAGPGGELFF
few	TRBV5-5	.	TRBJ2-7	TGTGCCAGCAGCAGGGGGGGCTACGAGCAGTACTTC	CASSRGGYEQYF
.	TRBV5-4	.	TRBJ1-1	TGTGCCAGCAGCTTGGCAGGGGTATTGAACACTGAAGCTTTCTTT	CASSLAGVLNTEAFF